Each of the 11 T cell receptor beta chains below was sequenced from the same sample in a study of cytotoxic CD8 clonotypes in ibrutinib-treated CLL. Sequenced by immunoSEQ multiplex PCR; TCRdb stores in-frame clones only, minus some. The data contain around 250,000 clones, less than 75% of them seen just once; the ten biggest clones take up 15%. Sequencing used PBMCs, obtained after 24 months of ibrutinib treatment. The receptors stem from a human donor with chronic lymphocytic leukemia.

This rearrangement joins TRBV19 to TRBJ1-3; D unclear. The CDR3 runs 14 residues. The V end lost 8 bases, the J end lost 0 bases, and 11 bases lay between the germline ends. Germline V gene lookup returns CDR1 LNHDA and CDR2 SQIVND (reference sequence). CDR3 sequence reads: CASCQFHSGNTIYF. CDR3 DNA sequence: TGTGCCAGTTGTCAGTTTCACTCTGGAAACACCATATATTTT.

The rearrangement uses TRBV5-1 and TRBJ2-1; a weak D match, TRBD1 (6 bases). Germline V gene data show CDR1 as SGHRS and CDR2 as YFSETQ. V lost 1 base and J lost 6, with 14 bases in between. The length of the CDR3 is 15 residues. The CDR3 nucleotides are TGCGCCAGCAGCTTGAGGGGGAGCTGGGGCAATGAGCAGTTCTTC. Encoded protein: CASSLRGSWGNEQFF. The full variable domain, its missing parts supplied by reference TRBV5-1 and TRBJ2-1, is KAGVTQTPRYLIKTRGQQVTLSCSPISGHRSVSWYQQTPGQGLQFLFEYFSETQRNKGNFPGRFSGRQFSNSRSEMNVSTLELGDSALYLCASSLRGSWGNEQFFGPGTRLTVL.

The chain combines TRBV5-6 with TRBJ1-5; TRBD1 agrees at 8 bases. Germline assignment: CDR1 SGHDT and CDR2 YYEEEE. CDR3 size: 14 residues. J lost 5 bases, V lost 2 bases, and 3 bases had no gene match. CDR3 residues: CASSLGTGDQPQHF. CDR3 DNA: TGTGCCAGCAGCTTAGGGACAGGAGATCAGCCCCAGCATTTT.

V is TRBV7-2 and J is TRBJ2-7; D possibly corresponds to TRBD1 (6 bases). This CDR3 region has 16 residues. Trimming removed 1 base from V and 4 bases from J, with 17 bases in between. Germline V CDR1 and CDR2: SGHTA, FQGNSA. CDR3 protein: CASSLGGPGLWYEQYF. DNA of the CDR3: TGTGCCAGCAGCTTAGGGGGGCCAGGTCTCTGGTACGAGCAGTACTTC. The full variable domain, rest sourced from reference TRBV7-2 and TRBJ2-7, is GAGVSQSPSNKVTEKGKDVELRCDPISGHTALYWYRQSLGQGLEFLIYFQGNSAPDKSGLPSDRFSAERTGGSVSTLTIQRTQQEDSAVYLCASSLGGPGLWYEQYFGPGTRLTVT.

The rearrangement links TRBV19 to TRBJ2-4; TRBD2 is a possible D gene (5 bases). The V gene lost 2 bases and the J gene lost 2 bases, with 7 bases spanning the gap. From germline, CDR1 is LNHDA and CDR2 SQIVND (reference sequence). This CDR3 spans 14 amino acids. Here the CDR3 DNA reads TGTGCCAGTAGTATACGGGGAACCAAAAACATTCAGTACTTC. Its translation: CASSIRGTKNIQYF.

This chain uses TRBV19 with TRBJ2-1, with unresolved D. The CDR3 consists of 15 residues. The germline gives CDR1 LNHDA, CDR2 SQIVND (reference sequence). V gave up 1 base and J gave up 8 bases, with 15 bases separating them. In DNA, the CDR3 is TGTGCCAGTAGTATAGGGCTAGGTGGGCGCGATGAGCAGTTCTTC. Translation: CASSIGLGGRDEQFF.

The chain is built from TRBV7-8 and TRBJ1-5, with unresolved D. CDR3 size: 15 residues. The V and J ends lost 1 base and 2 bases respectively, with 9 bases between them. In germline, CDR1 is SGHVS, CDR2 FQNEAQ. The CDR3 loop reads CASSLGQKGNQPQHF. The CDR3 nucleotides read TGTGCCAGCAGCTTAGGGCAGAAGGGCAATCAGCCCCAGCATTTT.

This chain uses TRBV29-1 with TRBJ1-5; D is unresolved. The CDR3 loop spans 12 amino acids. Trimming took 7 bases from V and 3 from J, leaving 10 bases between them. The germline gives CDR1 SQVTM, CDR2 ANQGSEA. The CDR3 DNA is TGCAGCGCCGGGGAGATCAATCAGCCCCAGCATTTT. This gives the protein CSAGEINQPQHF. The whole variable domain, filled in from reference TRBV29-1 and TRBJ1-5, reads SAVISQKPSRDICQRGTSLTIQCQVDSQVTMMFWYRQQPGQSLTLIATANQGSEATYESGFVIDKFPISRPNLTFSTLTVSNMSPEDSSIYLCSAGEINQPQHFGDGTRLSIL.

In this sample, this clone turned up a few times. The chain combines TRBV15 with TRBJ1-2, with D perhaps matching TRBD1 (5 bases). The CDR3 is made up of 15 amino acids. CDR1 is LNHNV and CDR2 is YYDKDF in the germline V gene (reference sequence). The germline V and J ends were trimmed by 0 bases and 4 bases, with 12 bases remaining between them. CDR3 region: CATSRDGASPYGYTF. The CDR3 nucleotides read TGTGCCACCAGCAGAGACGGGGCAAGCCCCTATGGCTACACCTTC.

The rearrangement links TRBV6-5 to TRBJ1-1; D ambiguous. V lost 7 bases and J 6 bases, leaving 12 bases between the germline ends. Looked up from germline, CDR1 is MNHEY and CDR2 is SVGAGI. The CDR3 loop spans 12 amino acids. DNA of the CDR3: TGTGCCAGCACTCTAGGGCGCTCTGAAGCTTTCTTT. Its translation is CASTLGRSEAFF.

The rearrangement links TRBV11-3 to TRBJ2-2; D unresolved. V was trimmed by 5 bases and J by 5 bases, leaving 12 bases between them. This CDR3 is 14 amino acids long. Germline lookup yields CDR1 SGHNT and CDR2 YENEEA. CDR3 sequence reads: CASSPTAGTGELFF. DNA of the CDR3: TGTGCCAGCAGCCCGACCGCTGGGACCGGGGAGCTGTTTTTT.